What follows is one T cell receptor (beta chain) and its context. V was pared by 6 bases and J by 0 bases, with 6 bases of the junction left unmatched. Germline V gene lookup returns CDR1 SQVTM and CDR2 ANQGSEA. This CDR3 is built from 15 residues. The sample originates from a study of T cells in tumors after PD-1 blockade. Using immunoSEQ multiplex PCR, the repertoire was profiled, and TCRdb retains in-frame clones only, with some absent. The sample comprises about 13,000 clones, around 60% of which are singletons, and 26% rests with the top ten. The sequence derives from a human donor with cutaneous squamous cell carcinoma. The V call is TRBV29-1, the J call TRBJ2-1; 9 bases match TRBD1. This sample comprised tumor tissue, obtained before anti-PD-1 treatment. Here the CDR3 reads CSVAGTGSSYNEQFF. In DNA form, the CDR3 reads TGCAGCGTAGCCGGGACAGGGAGCTCCTACAATGAGCAGTTCTTC.